A selection of T cell receptor beta chains follows, all from one sample in a study of T cell responses to AZD1222 COVID-19 vaccine. Produced via immunoSEQ multiplex PCR; TCRdb's table is partial and in-frame only. The sample consists of 90,000 or so clones, roughly 90% of them appearing once. Sequencing was performed on peripheral blood, taken on day 0 of AZD1222 vaccination. The source is an adult in good health. Each CDR3 is given with its conserved first and last residue. D genes are given only for firm matches. Rows give clone size only sometimes, using once, few, many, or a class for an expanded clone.

D gene,clone size,J gene,V gene,CDR3 protein,CDR3 DNA
-,-,TRBJ1-2,TRBV6-5,CASSTPSGYTF,TGTGCCAGCAGTACCCCTTCCGGCTACACCTTC
-,few,TRBJ2-1,TRBV16,CASSQPGEIYNEQFF,TGTGCCAGCAGCCAACCAGGGGAGATTTACAATGAGCAGTTCTTC
-,-,TRBJ2-1,TRBV12-3/TRBV12-4,CASSLGVPNEQFF,TGTGCCAGCAGTTTAGGAGTTCCCAATGAGCAGTTCTTC
-,-,TRBJ2-3,TRBV24-1,CATSGSTGTDTQYF,TGTGCCACCAGTGGGTCCACAGGAACAGATACGCAGTATTTT
TRBD1,-,TRBJ1-1,TRBV29-1,CSVERQGAGTEAFF,TGCAGCGTTGAGCGACAGGGGGCTGGTACTGAAGCTTTCTTT
TRBD1,-,TRBJ1-5,TRBV7-8,CASSQGQSYNQPQHF,TGTGCCAGCAGCCAGGGACAGTCTTACAATCAGCCCCAGCATTTT
-,-,TRBJ1-4,TRBV10-3,CAISDQSSNEKLFF,TGTGCCATCAGTGATCAGTCTAGTAATGAAAAACTGTTTTTT
-,-,TRBJ1-1,TRBV4-1,CASSQGADEAFF,TGCGCCAGCAGCCAAGGGGCAGACGAAGCTTTCTTT
-,-,TRBJ1-2,TRBV4-1,CASSQDWGFDYGYTF,TGCGCCAGCAGCCAAGATTGGGGGTTTGACTATGGCTACACCTTC
TRBD1,-,TRBJ2-7,TRBV5-1,CASSLAPGQLSYEQYF,TGCGCCAGCAGCTTGGCCCCGGGACAGCTCTCCTACGAGCAGTACTTC
TRBD2,-,TRBJ2-1,TRBV20-1,CSASLPGLAVTNEQFF,TGCAGTGCTAGTCTCCCGGGACTAGCGGTCACAAATGAGCAGTTCTTC
TRBD1,-,TRBJ1-1,TRBV15,CATSRPITGDEAFF,TGTGCCACCAGCAGACCCATTACAGGGGATGAAGCTTTCTTT
-,few,TRBJ1-6,TRBV3-1/TRBV3-2,CASSHSFEGTSPLHF,TGTGCCAGCAGCCACTCTTTCGAGGGCACCTCACCCCTCCACTTT
TRBD1,few,TRBJ1-1,TRBV19,CASSFSTGETEAFF,TGTGCCAGTAGTTTCTCGACAGGGGAGACTGAAGCTTTCTTT
-,-,TRBJ2-1,TRBV14,CASSQAREQFF,TGTGCCAGCAGCCAAGCCCGGGAGCAGTTCTTC
-,-,TRBJ2-3,TRBV29-1,CSVDENTDTQYF,TGCAGCGTCGACGAGAACACAGATACGCAGTATTTT
-,-,TRBJ1-1,TRBV5-1,CASSVTGHGFLREAFF,TGCGCCAGCAGCGTAACGGGACACGGGTTTTTGAGAGAAGCTTTCTTT
TRBD1,-,TRBJ1-2,TRBV12-3/TRBV12-4,CASRQTGSGGYTF,TGTGCCAGCAGACAGACAGGGTCTGGTGGCTACACCTTC
-,-,TRBJ2-4,TRBV6-5,CASIETLAKNIQYF,TGTGCCAGCATCGAGACACTAGCCAAAAACATTCAGTACTTC
-,-,TRBJ2-3,TRBV28,CASNSPIGLTDSDTQYF,TGTGCCAGCAACTCCCCCATCGGACTCACTGATTCAGATACGCAGTATTTT
-,-,TRBJ1-4,TRBV27,CASSSRNNEKLFF,TGTGCCAGCAGTTCTCGGAATAATGAAAAACTGTTTTTT
TRBD1,-,TRBJ2-1,TRBV23-1,CASSQSGDRANEQFF,TGCGCCAGCAGTCAATCTGGCGACAGGGCGAATGAGCAGTTCTTC
-,-,TRBJ2-7,TRBV6-5,CASSWGARGASYEQYF,TGTGCCAGCAGTTGGGGTGCCCGGGGAGCCTCCTACGAGCAGTACTTC
TRBD2,-,TRBJ2-7,TRBV7-9,CASSLGLAGDIEQYF,TGTGCCAGCAGCTTAGGTCTAGCGGGAGATATTGAGCAGTACTTC
TRBD1,few,TRBJ1-2,TRBV6-5,CASSLGQGFGYTF,TGTGCCAGCAGTCTGGGACAGGGTTTTGGCTACACCTTC
-,-,TRBJ2-1,TRBV6-2/TRBV6-3,CASSYWGGHYNEQFF,TGTGCCAGCAGTTACTGGGGCGGGCATTACAATGAGCAGTTCTTC